The 14 T cell receptor beta chains presented below share a single source sample, sequenced in a study of T cells in Graves' hyperthyroidism and ophthalmopathy. Researchers amplified the TCR beta CDR3 regions from RNA transcripts. An initial round of RT-PCR targeting the TCR CDR3 relied on the HTBI primer set. TCRdb re-called the multiplex PCR reads through MiXCR, storing one row per CDR3 protein. The sample holds hundreds of thousands of distinct CDR3 sequences, around 24% seen once. The sequenced sample consisted of blood. The receptor set was obtained from a woman aged 25 to 39 with Graves' ophthalmopathy.

The chain employs TRBV5-4 and TRBJ2-7; 10 bases map to TRBD2. This CDR3 is 16 amino acids long. With 5 bases clipped from V and 5 bases from J, the junction kept 13 bases outside the gene matches. Germline lookup yields CDR1 SGHNT and CDR2 YYREEE (reference sequence). CDR3 sequence: CASRKERGGFIDEQYF. Written as DNA, the CDR3 is TGTGCCAGCAGGAAGGAGCGGGGGGGCTTTATCGACGAGCAGTACTTC.

Regarding this clonotype: A much larger clonotype is one base distant, so this may be a read error. Here the CDR3 reads CAISQGTAWNYGYTF. In DNA, the CDR3 is TGTGCCATCAGCCAAGGGACAGCCTGGAACTATGGCTACACCTTC. The chain has TRBV14 and TRBJ1-2; TRBD1 matches at 7 bases. The germline V gene has CDR1 SGHDN and CDR2 FVKESK. The CDR3 totals 15 residues.

This clonotype was found many times. The V call is TRBV6-2 or TRBV6-3, the J call TRBJ1-5; D is perhaps TRBD1 (5 bases). The CDR3 has 17 amino acids. From germline, CDR1 is MNHEY and CDR2 SVGEGT. V lost 2 bases and J 3 bases, leaving 17 bases between the germline ends. CDR3 nucleotides: TGTGCCAGCAGTTACCTTCCAGGCGGGGCCTTCAATCAGCCCCAGCATTTT. Protein: CASSYLPGGAFNQPQHF.

The genes are TRBV19 and TRBJ2-5, with TRBD1 matching over 8 bases. J was trimmed by 2 bases and V by 7 bases; bases with no gene match: 15. This CDR3 has 17 residues. Per germline, CDR1 LNHDA and CDR2 SQIVND (reference sequence). Here the CDR3 reads CASTPSPTGGQQETQYF. The DNA of the CDR3 is TGTGCCAGTACCCCGTCCCCCACAGGGGGACAACAAGAGACCCAGTACTTC.

As to this clonotype: The junction and the germline gene differ at one end; a read error may be behind it. The chain is built from TRBV12-3 or TRBV12-4 and TRBJ1-1, with D perhaps TRBD1 (6 bases). This CDR3 has 12 amino acids. Written as DNA, the CDR3 is TGTGCCAGCAGCCCACGATTCTGGGGACATGTCTTT. It specifies CASSPRFWGHVF.

This clonotype was counted between two and nine times. The junction departs from germline at one end; a sequencing error may be responsible. The genes are TRBV18 and TRBJ1-6, with D possibly being TRBD1 (5 bases). The CDR3 has 15 amino acids. Germline V lookup: CDR1 KGHSH, CDR2 LQKENI. The CDR3 nucleotides are TGTGCCAGTTCACCAGACGGGGGCTATAATTCACCCCTCCACTTT. Translation: CASSPDGGYNSPLHF.

The table lists this clonotype with many counts. The chain recombines TRBV5-1 with TRBJ2-7, with a tentative D call TRBD1 (6 bases). The CDR3 sequence is 16 residues long. V was trimmed by 3 bases and J by 2 bases, leaving 18 bases between them. Germline V lookup: CDR1 SGHRS, CDR2 YFSETQ. CDR3 region: CASSWYRATDAYEQYF. CDR3 DNA: TGCGCCAGCAGCTGGTACAGGGCTACGGACGCCTACGAGCAGTACTTC.

In its sample, this clonotype was seen once. The chain employs TRBV2 and TRBJ2-6; 8 bases map to TRBD1. The length of the CDR3 is 16 residues. Germline V gives CDR1 SNHLY, CDR2 FYNNEI. Trimming cost V 3 bases and J 4 bases; bases outside gene matches: 5. CDR3 in amino acids: CASSDYRGNGANVLTF. The CDR3 DNA reads as TGTGCCAGCAGTGATTACAGGGGGAACGGGGCCAACGTCCTGACTTTC.

This chain connects TRBV28 to TRBJ1-5; TRBD1 might be the D (5 bases). CDR3 length equals 17 residues. Trimming shortened V by 7 bases and J by 0 bases, and 19 bases separated the two germline ends. Germline V CDR1 and CDR2: MDHEN, SYDVKM. As DNA, the CDR3 is TGTGCCAGCACTCCACTATTCAGGGAATATAGCAATCAGCCCCAGCATTTT. This codes for CASTPLFREYSNQPQHF.

The table lists this clonotype with many counts. The chain employs TRBV5-1 and TRBJ1-3, with TRBD1 as a possible D gene (5 bases). Trimming cost V 5 bases and J 7 bases, with 13 bases left between them. Germline assignment: CDR1 SGHRS and CDR2 YFSETQ. The CDR3 is made up of 13 amino acids. The CDR3 loop reads CASRSGLENTIYF. The CDR3 DNA follows: TGCGCCAGCAGGTCAGGGTTGGAGAACACCATATATTTT.

This clonotype has a handful of counts. The chain joins TRBV9 to TRBJ2-2; no reliable D call. Germline lookup yields CDR1 SGDLS and CDR2 YYNGEE. The CDR3 consists of 14 residues. Trimming stripped 0 bases from V and 4 bases from J, with 7 bases between. CDR3 sequence reads: CASSVEGSTGELFF. In DNA, the CDR3 is TGTGCCAGCAGCGTAGAGGGTAGCACCGGGGAGCTGTTTTTT.

The rearrangement uses TRBV20-1 and TRBJ2-7; 7 bases are shared with TRBD2. The CDR3 runs 16 residues. The trim removed 0 bases at V and 1 base at J, leaving 9 bases unmatched. Germline V gene sequence: CDR1 DFQATT, CDR2 SNEGSKA (reference sequence). This chain's CDR3 is CSARDRIAGKSYEQYF. The CDR3 nucleotides are TGCAGTGCTAGAGATCGGATAGCGGGCAAGTCCTACGAGCAGTACTTC.

In this sample, this clonotype turned up many times. The V gene is TRBV20-1, the J gene TRBJ2-7; D remains unclear. CDR1 is DFQATT and CDR2 is SNEGSKA in the germline V gene (reference sequence). This CDR3 has 15 residues. V was cut by 5 bases and J by 5 bases, with 22 bases left in between. The CDR3, as DNA: TGCAGTGCTCGCCCCCGAGACTCCTGGAGAGACGAGCAGTACTTC. Its translation: CSARPRDSWRDEQYF.

In this sample, this clonotype turned up many times. A read error may explain this, as a much larger clone is one base away. This chain joins TRBV27 and TRBJ2-7, with D perhaps assigned TRBD1 or TRBD2 (5 bases each). Germline CDR1 and CDR2: MNHEY and SMNVEV (reference sequence). Trimming removed 2 bases at V and 5 bases at J, with 10 bases between. The CDR3 is 13 amino acids. CDR3 loop: CASSLGEGNEQYF. CDR3 coding DNA: TGTGCCAGCAGTTTAGGAGAGGGGAACGAGCAGTACTTC.